This TCR beta chain was recorded in a study of vaccination effects on CD4 cells after COVID-19. Whole-study context: Wells containing approximately 2 million PBMC each were cultured with approximately 9.7 IU/ml IL-2 and about 10 ug/ml peptides.

At the end of about 9 days of culture, CD4+ T cells were isolated. The person's infection with SARS-CoV-2, confirmed by PCR, took place between March and December 2020. On days 3 and 7, fresh IL-2 medium replaced half the medium. V lost 5 bases, J lost 5 bases, and 22 bases lay in between. The CDR3 covers 17 residues. In germline, CDR1 is LGHNA, CDR2 YSLEER. Sequencing was performed with immunoSEQ multiplex PCR; in TCRdb, only in-frame clones are kept and a portion is missing. Here the sample spans approximately 47,000 clones, 75% to 80% being singletons. Study outcomes and limitations: Mainly new vaccine-induced clones made up the post-vaccine spike-reactive clones in convalescents.

In regard to this clone: The target antigen is unknown.

The chain employs TRBV4-3 and TRBJ2-1, with a tentative D call TRBD2 (6 bases). The source was CD4+ T cells from PBMCs cultured without peptide, collected before COVID-19 vaccination. The clonotype originates from a human donor who had a prior SARS-CoV-2 infection. CDR3 residues: CASSALLGGVADNEQFF. DNA of the CDR3: TGCGCCAGCAGCGCGCTCCTGGGTGGGGTAGCGGACAATGAGCAGTTCTTC.